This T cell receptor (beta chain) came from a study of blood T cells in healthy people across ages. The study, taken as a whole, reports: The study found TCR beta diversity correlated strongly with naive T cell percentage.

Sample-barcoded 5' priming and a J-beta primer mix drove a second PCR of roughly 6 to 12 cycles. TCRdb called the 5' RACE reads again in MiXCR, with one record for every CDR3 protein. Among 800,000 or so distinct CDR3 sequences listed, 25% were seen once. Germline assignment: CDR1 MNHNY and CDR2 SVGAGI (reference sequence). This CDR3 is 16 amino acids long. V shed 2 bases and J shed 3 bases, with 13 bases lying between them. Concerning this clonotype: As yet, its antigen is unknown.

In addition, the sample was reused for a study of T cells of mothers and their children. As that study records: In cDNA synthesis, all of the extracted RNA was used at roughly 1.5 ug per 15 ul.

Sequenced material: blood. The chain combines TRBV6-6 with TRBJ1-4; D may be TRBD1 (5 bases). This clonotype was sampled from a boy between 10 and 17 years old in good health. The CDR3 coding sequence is TGTGCCAGCAGTTACCGAGGAGGGGCTTCTAATGAAAAACTGTTTTTT. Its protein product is CASSYRGGASNEKLFF.